These 15 T cell receptor beta chains were all obtained from the same sample, sequenced in a study of identical twins. Each CDR3 protein gets one entry after TCRdb re-called the 5' RACE reads with MiXCR. The data hold around 680,000 distinct CDR3 sequences, with roughly 8% observed a single time. These same data were also listed under a study on yellow fever vaccine responses in identical twins.

The source material was PBMCs. The source is a woman between 18 and 30 years old in good health.

The chain is built from TRBV28 and TRBJ1-2, with D possibly TRBD1 on 6 matching bases. CDR1 and CDR2 from the germline V gene are MDHEN and SYDVKM. V was cut by 3 bases and J by 7 bases, with 9 bases left in between. The length of the CDR3 is 12 residues. This CDR3 reads CASSFRGGGYTF. CDR3 sequence (DNA): TGTGCCAGCAGTTTCAGGGGAGGTGGCTACACCTTC.

Ten or more counts support this clonotype. The chain has TRBV4-1 and TRBJ1-4; TRBD1 agrees at 8 bases. Germline CDR1 reads MGHRA; CDR2 reads YSYEKL. The CDR3 runs 16 residues. V was pared by 4 bases and J by 7 bases, with 11 bases of the junction left unmatched. CDR3 residues: CASSLSGQGGGEKLFF. CDR3 bases: TGCGCCAGCAGCCTTTCCGGACAGGGAGGAGGTGAAAAACTGTTTTTT.

This clonotype was picked up many times. The chain employs TRBV2 and TRBJ2-1; 7 bases are a match to TRBD2. In germline, CDR1 is SNHLY, CDR2 FYNNEI. The ends lost 6 bases at V and 10 bases at J; junction bases unmatched: 15. The CDR3 runs 15 residues. The CDR3 protein is CASRSPTSPGGEQFF. The CDR3 nucleotides are TGTGCCAGCAGGTCCCCGACTAGCCCTGGGGGGGAGCAGTTCTTC.

In its sample, this clonotype was seen a few times. The chain links TRBV27 to TRBJ1-2, with D hard to call. The CDR3 length is 17 residues. Germline V gene sequence: CDR1 MNHEY, CDR2 SMNVEV (reference sequence). Between the trimmed V and J ends, which lost 5 bases and 4 bases, there was a span of 23 bases. The CDR3 spells CASSPNLRMESTYGYTF. In DNA, the CDR3 is TGTGCCAGCAGTCCTAACCTAAGGATGGAATCTACCTATGGCTACACCTTC.

This clonotype has more than one count but fewer than ten. The chain joins TRBV5-6 to TRBJ2-1; no definite D call. CDR3 length equals 13 residues. Germline CDR1 is SGHDT and CDR2 is YYEEEE. Trimming cost V 3 bases and J 8 bases, with 12 bases left between them. CDR3 region: CASSSSDWDEQFF. The CDR3 nucleotides are TGTGCCAGCAGCTCCTCCGACTGGGATGAGCAGTTCTTC. Together with reference TRBV5-6 and TRBJ2-1, the CDR3 gives the full variable domain: DAGVTQSPTHLIKTRGQQVTLRCSPKSGHDTVSWYQQALGQGPQFIFQYYEEEERQRGNFPDRFSGHQFPNYSSELNVNALLLGDSALYLCASSSSDWDEQFFGPGTRLTVL.

This chain connects TRBV5-1 to TRBJ2-3; 16 nucleotides match TRBD2. The CDR3 totals 18 residues. The V and J ends lost 4 bases and 3 bases, in that order; junction bases with no gene match: 8. Germline-derived CDR1 and CDR2 are SGHRS and YFSETQ. The CDR3 loop reads CASSPGLAGGQGTDTQYF. The CDR3 bases are TGCGCCAGCAGCCCGGGACTAGCGGGGGGGCAGGGAACAGATACGCAGTATTTT.

CDR3 loop: CASSASVASINEQFF. CDR3 bases: TGTGCCAGTAGTGCGTCTGTGGCTAGCATAAATGAGCAGTTCTTC. The V and J genes are TRBV19 and TRBJ2-1; D might be TRBD2 (5 bases). Germline CDR1 and CDR2: LNHDA and SQIVND (reference sequence). The CDR3 contains 15 residues. The V end lost 5 bases, the J end lost 7 bases, and 18 bases lay between the germline ends.

This clonotype was observed at least ten times. This chain joins TRBV29-1 and TRBJ1-5, with 7 bases lining up with TRBD1. CDR1 and CDR2 (germline): SQVTM, ANQGSEA. J was trimmed by 3 bases and V by 4 bases; bases with no gene match: 6. This CDR3 contains 14 residues. CDR3 DNA: TGCAGCGTTGGGGCAGGGGGTCCCAATCAGCCCCAGCATTTT. Amino acid sequence: CSVGAGGPNQPQHF.

The genes are TRBV28 and TRBJ1-1; the D gene is possibly TRBD1 (6 bases). The V gene lost 3 bases and the J gene lost 0 bases, with 14 bases spanning the gap. The CDR3 runs to 16 residues. The V gene's germline CDR1 is MDHEN and CDR2 SYDVKM. CDR3 DNA: TGTGCCAGCAGTTTTTGGGGGGCCCTAATGAACACTGAAGCTTTCTTT. Translation gives CASSFWGALMNTEAFF.

The V call is TRBV30, the J call TRBJ2-5; D tentatively fits TRBD1 or TRBD2 (5 bases each). With 0 bases removed from V and 7 bases from J, the gap between germline ends came to 12 bases. This CDR3 is built from 13 residues. CDR1 is GTSNPN and CDR2 is SVGIG in the germline V gene (reference sequence). CDR3 sequence (DNA): TGTGCCTGGAGTGTGACAGAACGGGGGACCCAGTACTTC. Protein product: CAWSVTERGTQYF. The full variable domain, its missing parts supplied by reference TRBV30 and TRBJ2-5, is SQTIHQWPATLVQPVGSPLSLECTVEGTSNPNLYWYRQAAGRGLQLLFYSVGIGQISSEVPQNLSASRPQDRQFILSSKKLLLSDSGFYLCAWSVTERGTQYFGPGTRLLVL.

This clonotype was recorded many times. V usage is TRBV5-5 and J usage is TRBJ1-3; no reliable D call. CDR3 length: 13 amino acids. Germline values: CDR1 SGHKS, CDR2 YYEKEE (reference sequence). The V and J ends lost 4 bases and 4 bases respectively, with 9 bases between them. In DNA form, the CDR3 reads TGTGCCAGCAGCCTAGGCCTCGGAAACACCATATATTTT. Translation: CASSLGLGNTIYF.

The sample holds a few counts of this clonotype. The chain couples TRBV28 to TRBJ2-7; a weak D match, TRBD2 (6 bases). This CDR3 has 15 residues. V lost 6 bases and J 0 bases, leaving 15 bases between the germline ends. Germline V gene data show CDR1 as MDHEN and CDR2 as SYDVKM. CDR3 residues: CASSRRTSSSYEQYF. CDR3 in DNA: TGTGCCAGCAGCCGTCGCACTAGCAGCTCCTACGAGCAGTACTTC.

The chain has TRBV2 and TRBJ2-5; D gene ambiguous. Germline V gene data show CDR1 as SNHLY and CDR2 as FYNNEI. The CDR3 length is 14 residues. V gave up 6 bases and J gave up 5 bases, with 16 bases separating them. Here the CDR3 reads CASSPDINRETQYF. CDR3 bases: TGTGCCAGCAGCCCCGATATTAATAGGGAGACCCAGTACTTC.

V and J are TRBV20-1 and TRBJ2-5; maybe TRBD1 (5 bases). The CDR3 runs to 14 residues. CDR1 and CDR2 from the germline V gene are DFQATT and SNEGSKA (reference sequence). V was clipped by 3 bases and J by 0 bases, with 11 bases between them. The CDR3 sequence is CSARDILNQETQYF. Here the CDR3 DNA reads TGCAGTGCTAGGGACATCCTGAACCAAGAGACCCAGTACTTC.

CDR3 amino acids: CASSQKGVARSDEQFF. CDR3 coding DNA: TGTGCCAGCAGCCAGAAAGGGGTTGCCCGCTCGGATGAGCAGTTCTTC. V is TRBV4-2 and J is TRBJ2-1, with TRBD1 as a possible D gene (5 bases). Looked up from germline, CDR1 is LGHNA and CDR2 is YNFKEQ. This CDR3 is 16 amino acids long. V shed 3 bases and J shed 8 bases, with 20 bases lying between them.